This is a list of T cell receptor beta chains from one sample in a study of T-cell reconstitution after alpha-beta-depleted transplantation in children. TCRdb reprocessed the PCR reads with MiXCR, giving one entry per CDR3 protein. The sample includes hundreds of thousands of distinct CDR3 sequences, around 23% of them seen just once. This specimen consisted of PBMCs, mostly from graft donor cells, obtained 360 days after TCRalphabeta/CD19-depleted stem cell transplant. These receptors originate from a boy in the first two years of life who had a stem cell transplant for acute myeloid leukemia, so the T cells may come from the graft donor. Both conserved end residues are part of each CDR3. D genes are given only for firm matches. A clone size is listed for some rows: how often the clone was seen (once, few, many), or a class if it is expanded.

>TRBV7-8|TRBJ2-3|many|TRBD2
TGTGCCAGCAGCTTGGGGACTAGCGGGGGGGGTCCCACAGATACGCAGTATTTT
CASSLGTSGGGPTDTQYF
>TRBV7-2|TRBJ1-4|.|.
TGTGCCAGCAGCCTAAGACAGAATGAAAAACTGTTTTTT
CASSLRQNEKLFF
>TRBV12-3/TRBV12-4|TRBJ2-1|.|.
TGTGCCAGCAGTTTGCTAGCCGGCAATGAGCAGTTCTTC
CASSLLAGNEQFF
>TRBV7-9|TRBJ2-1|.|TRBD1
TGTGCCAGCAGCTTGTGGGACAGATCCTACAATGAGCAGTTCTTC
CASSLWDRSYNEQFF
>TRBV6-1|TRBJ1-2|.|TRBD1
TGTGCCAGCAGTGAAAGACAGGGCTATGGCTACACCTTC
CASSERQGYGYTF
>TRBV7-2|TRBJ2-1|few|.
TGTGCCAGCAGGGTCCTTTACCGGGCTCAGAGGAACAATGAGCAGTTCTTC
CASRVLYRAQRNNEQFF
>TRBV6-5|TRBJ2-1|few|.
TGTGCCAGCAGGGACATCTTCAATGAGCAGTTCTTC
CASRDIFNEQFF
>TRBV27|TRBJ2-1|many|.
TGTGCCACCCGGGCGTACAGTGAGCAGTTCTTC
CATRAYSEQFF
>TRBV20-1|TRBJ1-3|few|TRBD1
TGCAGTGCTAGACCCTCCAGGGGGCTTAGGGAAAACACCATATATTTT
CSARPSRGLRENTIYF
>TRBV7-9|TRBJ1-6|.|.
TGTGCCAGCAGCTCGAGGGCCGGGACCGATAATTCACCCCTCCACTTT
CASSSRAGTDNSPLHF
>TRBV6-2/TRBV6-3|TRBJ2-7|few|TRBD2
TGTGCCAGCAGTTACGGGACTAGCGGGGTCGTCTACGAGCAGTACTTC
CASSYGTSGVVYEQYF
>TRBV28|TRBJ1-5|.|.
TGTGCCAGCAGTGAAAAGCGTCAGCCCCAGCATTTT
CASSEKRQPQHF
>TRBV12-3/TRBV12-4|TRBJ2-1|many|.
TGTGCCAGCAGTTTGGCGCTCTACAATGAGCAGTTCTTC
CASSLALYNEQFF
>TRBV6-5|TRBJ2-5|.|.
TGTGCCAGCAGTTACATCTTAGACCCCCGAGAGACCCAGTACTTC
CASSYILDPRETQYF
>TRBV6-1|TRBJ2-5|few|.
TGTGCCAGCAGTGAAGCGGGGGCAGGGCAAGAGACCCAGTACTTC
CASSEAGAGQETQYF
>TRBV4-2|TRBJ2-3|few|TRBD2
TGTGCCAGCTCAACTGGGGAGACTAGCGGGGGGCCCACAGATACGCAGTATTTT
CASSTGETSGGPTDTQYF
>TRBV5-1|TRBJ2-1|many|.
TGCGCCAGCAGCTTGGTGGGGGGCTGGGGCGATGAGCAGTTCTTC
CASSLVGGWGDEQFF
>TRBV20-1|TRBJ1-3|.|.
TGCAGTGCTCCCGGGACCGCTGGAAACACCATATATTTT
CSAPGTAGNTIYF
>TRBV6-1|TRBJ2-5|many|TRBD2
TGTGCCAGCAGTGAGGGGGAGACTAGCGGGGGGGCCTGGGAGACCCAGTACTTC
CASSEGETSGGAWETQYF
>TRBV20-1|TRBJ2-2|many|.
TGCAGTGCTAGTGCAGGGAACGTTAACACCGGGGAGCTGTTTTTT
CSASAGNVNTGELFF
>TRBV10-1|TRBJ1-1|few|.
TGCGCCAGCAGTGAGCGGGGGGGGAGAACTGAAGCTTTCTTT
CASSERGGRTEAFF
>TRBV12-3/TRBV12-4|TRBJ1-4|.|.
TGTGCCAGCAGTTGGAATAGGCTGAATGAAAAACTGTTTTTT
CASSWNRLNEKLFF
>TRBV28|TRBJ2-1|.|.
TGTGCCAGCAGTTTATTCCGAGTTCATGAGCAGTTCTTC
CASSLFRVHEQFF
>TRBV20-1|TRBJ2-2|few|TRBD2
TGCTGTGCTAGAGATCTCCGGACTAGCGGGTCCGGGGAGCTGTTTTTT
CCARDLRTSGSGELFF
>TRBV11-2|TRBJ2-5|many|TRBD2
TGTGCCAGCAGCTACCAAGGACTAGCGGCTGGGCGGGAAGAGACCCAGTACTTC
CASSYQGLAAGREETQYF
>TRBV20-1|TRBJ1-2|few|.
TGCAGTGCTAGTGCACAGGGCCGTCACTATGGCTACACCTTC
CSASAQGRHYGYTF
>TRBV20-1|TRBJ2-1|.|TRBD2
TGCTGTGTTAGAGCCGTACTAGCGGGGGGACTAAATGAGCAGTTCTTC
CCVRAVLAGGLNEQFF
>TRBV5-1|TRBJ2-1|many|TRBD1
TGCGCCAGCAGCCCCCGACAGGGGGGTGCAGGTGAGCAGTTCTTC
CASSPRQGGAGEQFF
>TRBV5-1|TRBJ2-3|.|.
TGCGCCAGCAGCTTCGGGGGAGTCCACACAGATACGCAGTATTTT
CASSFGGVHTDTQYF
>TRBV27|TRBJ2-7|few|.
TGTGCCAGCAGTCCTGGGATCTCCCTAGGGGGATACTACGAGCAGTACTTC
CASSPGISLGGYYEQYF
>TRBV24-1|TRBJ1-5|.|.
TGTGCCACCAGTGGCGGGTATAGCAATCAGCCCCAGCATTTT
CATSGGYSNQPQHF
>TRBV21-1|TRBJ2-7|few|.
TGTGCCAGCAGCGCCCCGGGACAGGGGGCCCTCGAGCAGTACTTC
CASSAPGQGALEQYF
>TRBV6-5|TRBJ2-2|few|.
TGTGCCAGCAGTTACTCCCACGACAGTACCGGGGAGCTGTTTTTT
CASSYSHDSTGELFF
>TRBV29-1|TRBJ1-2|many|.
TGCAGCGTTGAGGTACAGACTAACTATGGCTACACCTTC
CSVEVQTNYGYTF
>TRBV12-3/TRBV12-4|TRBJ2-1|few|TRBD1
TGTGCCAGCAGTTTTCCGGGACAGTATTACAATGAGCAGTTCTTC
CASSFPGQYYNEQFF
>TRBV7-9|TRBJ2-2|many|.
TGTGCCAGCAGCCCGGGGACATACACCGGGGAGCTGTTTTTT
CASSPGTYTGELFF
>TRBV12-3/TRBV12-4|TRBJ2-7|many|.
TGTGCCAGCAGTTTGTGGGCCTACGAGCAGTACTTC
CASSLWAYEQYF
>TRBV5-1|TRBJ1-1|once|.
TGCGCCAGCTCTCGGCCAGGGGATACTGAAGCTTTCTTT
CASSRPGDTEAFF
>TRBV6-1|TRBJ2-1|few|.
TGTGCCAGCACCTCCCAGGCCGTGGGGGGTGAGCAGTTCTTC
CASTSQAVGGEQFF
>TRBV18|TRBJ1-5|.|.
TGTGCCAGCTCACCGGAGATTGATCAGCCCCAGCATTTT
CASSPEIDQPQHF
>TRBV5-5|TRBJ1-5|many|.
TGTGCCAGCAGCTTGGGAGGGGGGTATAGCAATCAGCCCCAGCATTTT
CASSLGGGYSNQPQHF
>TRBV12-3/TRBV12-4|TRBJ1-5|many|.
TGTGCCAGCAGTTTTGGGGGGGGACAGCCCCAGCATTTT
CASSFGGGQPQHF
>TRBV29-1|TRBJ2-1|many|.
TGCAGCGTTGGGAGGGGGGGACAGTACAATGAGCAGTTCTTC
CSVGRGGQYNEQFF